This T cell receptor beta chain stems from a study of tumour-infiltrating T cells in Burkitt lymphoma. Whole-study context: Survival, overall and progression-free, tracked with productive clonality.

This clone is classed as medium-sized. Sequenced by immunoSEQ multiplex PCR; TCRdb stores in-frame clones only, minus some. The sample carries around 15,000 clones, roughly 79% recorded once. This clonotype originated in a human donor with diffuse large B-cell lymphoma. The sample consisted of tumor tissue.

CDR3 protein: CASSLIGTGELFF. In nucleotides, the CDR3 is TGTGCCAGCAGCTTGATCGGGACCGGGGAGCTGTTTTTT. V usage is TRBV5-4 and J usage is TRBJ2-2; no definite D call. This CDR3 contains 13 residues. Per the germline V gene, CDR1 is SGHNT and CDR2 is YYREEE (reference sequence). Trimming took off 1 base at V and 5 bases at J, with 6 bases between the two ends.